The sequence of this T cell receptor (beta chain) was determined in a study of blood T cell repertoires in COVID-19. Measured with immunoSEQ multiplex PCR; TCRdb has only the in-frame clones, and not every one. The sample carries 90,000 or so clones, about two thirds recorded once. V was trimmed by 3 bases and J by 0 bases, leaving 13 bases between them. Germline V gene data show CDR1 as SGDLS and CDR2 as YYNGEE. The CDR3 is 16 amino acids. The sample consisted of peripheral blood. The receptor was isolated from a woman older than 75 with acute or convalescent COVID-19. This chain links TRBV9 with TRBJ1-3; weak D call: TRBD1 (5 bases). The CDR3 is CASSENRIDSGNTIYF. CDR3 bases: TGTGCCAGCAGCGAAAACAGGATCGACTCTGGAAACACCATATATTTT.